The 10 T cell receptor beta chains below come from one sample, sequenced in a study of CD8 T cells in ankylosing spondylitis. Study-level points and caveats: Seemingly distinctive of ankylosing spondylitis blood was a TCR beta motif formed by eight highly homologous variants.

TCRdb ran MiXCR on the 5' RACE reads and lists one entry per CDR3 protein. The sample includes a few hundred thousand distinct CDR3 sequences, around 20% of them seen just once. These receptors have no known antigen. Source material: blood, either unsorted or a sorted T cell fraction (not recorded which). The receptors stem from a male donor with ankylosing spondylitis.

The chain recombines TRBV3-1 with TRBJ1-1, with a possible D match to TRBD1 (5 bases). In germline, CDR1 is LGHDT, CDR2 YNNKEL (reference sequence). V was cut by 1 base and J by 3 bases, with 6 bases left in between. This CDR3 contains 13 residues. The CDR3: CASSQGGDTEAFF. The DNA for the CDR3 is TGTGCCAGCAGCCAAGGGGGGGACACTGAAGCTTTCTTT.

This clonotype was observed a few times. This sequence joins TRBV6-1 and TRBJ2-6, with TRBD2 identical over 11 bases. The V gene end was trimmed by 7 bases and the J gene end by 12 bases; junction bases not matched to a gene: 5. Germline assignment: CDR1 MNHNS and CDR2 SASEGT. The CDR3 has 13 amino acids. In DNA form, the CDR3 reads TGTGCCAGCATGACTAGCGGGAACAGCGTCCTGACTTTC. This sequence encodes CASMTSGNSVLTF.

Many counts were recorded for this clonotype. The rearrangement links TRBV29-1 to TRBJ2-7, with D unclear. Deletions cut 2 bases from V and 4 bases from J, with 6 bases between. The CDR3 runs to 11 residues. Germline lookup yields CDR1 SQVTM and CDR2 ANQGSEA. The CDR3 here is CSVEISYEQYF. The CDR3 DNA reads as TGCAGCGTTGAAATATCATACGAGCAGTACTTC.

V usage is TRBV30 and J usage is TRBJ2-7; D assignment may be TRBD1 or TRBD2 (5 bases each). Trimming took 3 bases from V and 3 from J, leaving 12 bases between them. The length of the CDR3 is 13 residues. The V gene's germline CDR1 is GTSNPN and CDR2 SVGIG (reference sequence). The CDR3 sequence: CAWSPGTGYEQYF. The DNA for the CDR3 is TGTGCCTGGAGCCCTGGGACGGGCTACGAGCAGTACTTC. The variable domain in full, completed from reference TRBV30 and TRBJ2-7, reads SQTIHQWPATLVQPVGSPLSLECTVEGTSNPNLYWYRQAAGRGLQLLFYSVGIGQISSEVPQNLSASRPQDRQFILSSKKLLLSDSGFYLCAWSPGTGYEQYFGPGTRLTVT.

This clonotype appeared a few times. This rearrangement joins TRBV12-3 or TRBV12-4 to TRBJ2-2; 8 nucleotides line up with TRBD1. J was trimmed by 8 bases and V by 6 bases; bases with no gene match: 8. The CDR3 runs 14 residues. The CDR3 loop reads CASSFQGAAGELFF. The CDR3 DNA reads TGTGCCAGCAGCTTTCAGGGGGCTGCGGGGGAGCTGTTTTTT.

A few counts support this clonotype. The chain couples TRBV6-1 to TRBJ1-3; D is unresolved. V lost 4 bases, J lost 0 bases, and 10 bases lay in between. The CDR3 contains 15 residues. Per the germline V gene, CDR1 is MNHNS and CDR2 is SASEGT. The CDR3, as DNA: TGTGCCAGCAGTGTGATGCCTCGCTCTGGAAACACCATATATTTT. Encoded protein: CASSVMPRSGNTIYF.

The chain combines TRBV16 with TRBJ2-7, with 9 bases lining up with TRBD1. Per the germline V gene, CDR1 is KGHSY and CDR2 is FQNENV. With 5 bases clipped from V and 4 bases from J, the junction kept 9 bases outside the gene matches. CDR3 size: 15 residues. CDR3 in amino acids: CASSTDRGLQYEQYF. The CDR3 DNA is TGTGCCAGCAGCACGGACAGGGGCCTGCAGTACGAGCAGTACTTC.

V is TRBV19 and J is TRBJ2-1, with D tentatively TRBD2 (6 bases). The length of the CDR3 is 15 residues. V lost 3 bases to trimming and J lost 5 bases, with 14 bases between them. The germline V gene encodes CDR1 LNHDA and CDR2 SQIVND (reference sequence). The CDR3 coding sequence is TGTGCCAGTAGTATGGGCCCCTGGGAGGACAATGAGCAGTTCTTC. Translation: CASSMGPWEDNEQFF.

This chain links TRBV20-1 with TRBJ2-3; 7 bases agree with TRBD2. V gave up 1 base and J gave up 2 bases; unmatched junction bases: 12. The CDR3 sequence is 17 residues long. Germline V gene sequence: CDR1 DFQATT, CDR2 SNEGSKA (reference sequence). CDR3: CSARAPLLATTTDTQYF. The CDR3 nucleotides are TGCAGTGCTAGAGCCCCCCTACTAGCGACCACCACAGATACGCAGTATTTT.

The sample holds a few counts of this clonotype. Compared with germline, one end of the junction differs, possibly owing to a read error. This chain uses TRBV20-1 with TRBJ2-1; TRBD2 matches 11 bases. CDR3 length: 16 residues. The V gene's germline CDR1 is DFQATT and CDR2 SNEGSKA (reference sequence). The CDR3 is CSARLAGQNRNNKQFF. CDR3 sequence (DNA): TGCAGTGCACGACTAGCGGGACAGAACCGAAACAATAAGCAGTTCTTC.